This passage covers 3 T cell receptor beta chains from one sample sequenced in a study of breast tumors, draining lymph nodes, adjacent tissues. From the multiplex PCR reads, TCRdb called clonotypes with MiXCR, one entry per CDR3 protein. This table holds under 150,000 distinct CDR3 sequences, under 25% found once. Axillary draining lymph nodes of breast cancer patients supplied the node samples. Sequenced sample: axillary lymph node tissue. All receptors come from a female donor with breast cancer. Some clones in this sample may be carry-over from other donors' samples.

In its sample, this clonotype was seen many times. CDR3 amino acids: CASSPQDGFTDTQYF. The CDR3 coding sequence is TGTGCCAGCAGCCCCCAGGACGGATTCACAGATACGCAGTATTTT. V is TRBV4-2 and J is TRBJ2-3; the D is unclear. V was cut by 4 bases and J by 2 bases, with 13 bases left in between. The CDR3 has 15 residues. From germline, CDR1 is LGHNA and CDR2 YNFKEQ.

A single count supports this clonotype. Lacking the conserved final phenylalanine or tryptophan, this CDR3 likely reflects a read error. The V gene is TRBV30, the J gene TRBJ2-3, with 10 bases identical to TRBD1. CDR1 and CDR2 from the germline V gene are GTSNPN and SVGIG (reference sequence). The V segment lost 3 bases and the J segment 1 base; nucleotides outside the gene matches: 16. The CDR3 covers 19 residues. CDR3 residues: CAWRRTGTGARIGTDTQYV. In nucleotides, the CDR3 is TGTGCCTGGAGAAGAACCGGGACAGGGGCGAGGATCGGCACAGATACGCAGTATGTT.

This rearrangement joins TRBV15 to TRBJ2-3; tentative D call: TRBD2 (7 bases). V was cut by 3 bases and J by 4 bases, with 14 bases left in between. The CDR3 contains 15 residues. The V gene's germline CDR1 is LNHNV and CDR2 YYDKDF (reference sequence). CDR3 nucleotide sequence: TGTGCCACCAGCAGCTGGGGGGGGCTGTCAGATACGCAGTATTTT. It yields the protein CATSSWGGLSDTQYF.